A single sample is the source of the 18 T cell receptor beta chains below, sequenced in a study of shared clonotypes between healthy human individuals. Clones were read by immunoSEQ multiplex PCR, and TCRdb kept only the in-frame ones, dropping some. This table holds some 2,400,000 clones, approximately 95% found once. The source material was naive CD4+ T cells sorted from blood. Subset here: CD45RA+ positively selected. The receptors derive from a man aged 18 to 30 in good health.

This chain connects TRBV5-6 to TRBJ1-2; 7 bases align to TRBD1. Germline assignment: CDR1 SGHDT and CDR2 YYEEEE. The CDR3 is made up of 14 amino acids. J was trimmed by 3 bases and V by 4 bases; bases with no gene match: 6. The CDR3 nucleotides are TGTGCCAGCAGCCCGGCCGGGACAGACTATGGCTACACCTTC. Translation gives CASSPAGTDYGYTF.

The gene calls are TRBV27 and TRBJ2-5, with 9 positions matching TRBD2. Germline values: CDR1 MNHEY, CDR2 SMNVEV (reference sequence). The CDR3 sequence is 19 residues long. The J segment lost 4 bases and the V segment lost 1 base, leaving 16 bases of the junction unmatched. The CDR3 DNA follows: TGTGCCAGCAGTTTATTCGGAGTACAAGCGGGAGGTAGAAGAGAGACCCAGTACTTC. Its translation: CASSLFGVQAGGRRETQYF.

The chain is built from TRBV5-1 and TRBJ2-3; D possibly corresponds to TRBD1 (5 bases). The V gene's germline CDR1 is SGHRS and CDR2 YFSETQ. There are 11 residues in the CDR3. Trimming took 4 bases from V and 10 from J, leaving 10 bases between them. Here the CDR3 reads CASSGAGPQYF. CDR3 bases: TGCGCCAGCAGCGGGGCCGGGCCGCAGTATTTT.

The chain recombines TRBV7-9 with TRBJ1-5; D possibly corresponds to TRBD1 (6 bases). V lost 5 bases to trimming and J lost 4 bases, with 15 bases between them. The germline CDR1 and CDR2 sequences are SEHNR and FQNEAQ (reference sequence). The CDR3 totals 15 residues. The CDR3 loop reads CASSPTGQINQPQHF. The CDR3 DNA sequence: TGTGCCAGCAGCCCGACCGGACAGATAAATCAGCCCCAGCATTTT.

J is TRBJ2-1 and V is TRBV27, with 8 bases aligning to TRBD2. Germline loops: CDR1 MNHEY, CDR2 SMNVEV (reference sequence). V was clipped by 6 bases and J by 4 bases; unmatched bases: 29. The CDR3 is made up of 22 amino acids. The CDR3 DNA is TGTGCCAGCAGCCGAGGACTAGCTTCCCAATGGAGTTTCCCTAGGATTTACAATGAGCAGTTCTTC. This gives the protein CASSRGLASQWSFPRIYNEQFF.

Worth noting for this clone: This sample also contains other DNA sequences that code for the same CDR3. The chain employs TRBV10-3 and TRBJ2-3; D unclear. The CDR3 loop spans 13 amino acids. In germline, CDR1 is ENHRY, CDR2 SYGVKD. The V gene lost 0 bases and the J gene lost 6 bases, with 7 bases spanning the gap. This chain's CDR3 is CAISESAADTQYF. In DNA form, the CDR3 reads TGTGCCATCAGTGAGTCGGCTGCGGATACGCAGTATTTT.

This clone was observed a handful of times. The V call is TRBV9, the J call TRBJ1-2; TRBD1 matches at 12 bases. This CDR3 comprises 16 residues. The J segment lost 6 bases and the V segment lost 3 bases, leaving 9 bases of the junction unmatched. From germline, CDR1 is SGDLS and CDR2 YYNGEE. The DNA of the CDR3 is TGTGCCAGCAGCGCGGGACAGGGGGCGCTTAGTCATGGCTACACCTTC. Its translation is CASSAGQGALSHGYTF.

V gene TRBV2 combines with J gene TRBJ2-6, with D hard to call. There are 15 residues in the CDR3. Trimming pared 2 bases from V and 2 bases from J, leaving 7 bases between. Germline V gives CDR1 SNHLY, CDR2 FYNNEI. CDR3 nucleotides: TGTGCCAGCAGTGAACAAGGGACTGGGGCCAACGTCCTGACTTTC. The encoded protein is CASSEQGTGANVLTF.

The chain recombines TRBV10-3 with TRBJ1-2; maybe TRBD1 (6 bases). The CDR3 is 14 amino acids. The germline V and J ends were trimmed by 3 bases and 8 bases, with 16 bases remaining between them. CDR1 is ENHRY and CDR2 is SYGVKD in the germline V gene. As DNA, the CDR3 is TGTGCCATCAGTGATTCACAGGGAAAGGAGGGCTACACCTTC. It codes for CAISDSQGKEGYTF.

The chain joins TRBV27 to TRBJ1-4, with D perhaps TRBD1 (6 bases). The CDR3 is 14 residues long. The V gene lost 6 bases and the J gene lost 4 bases, with 12 bases spanning the gap. CDR1 and CDR2 from the germline V gene are MNHEY and SMNVEV (reference sequence). This CDR3 reads CASRTGSHNEKLFF. The CDR3 region has the DNA TGTGCCAGCAGAACAGGGAGCCATAATGAAAAACTGTTTTTT.

This chain joins TRBV6-5 and TRBJ2-7; D call uncertain. Deletions cut 6 bases from V and 3 bases from J, with 18 bases between. There are 15 residues in the CDR3. The germline V gene encodes CDR1 MNHEY and CDR2 SVGAGI. The CDR3 here is CASRFDSGSYYEQYF. In DNA, the CDR3 is TGTGCCAGCAGGTTCGACTCAGGATCCTACTACGAGCAGTACTTC.

The CDR3 loop is CASSERAGSFQPQHF. As DNA, the CDR3 is TGTGCCAGCAGTGAAAGGGCAGGTTCATTTCAGCCCCAGCATTTT. The chain links TRBV6-1 to TRBJ1-5; no clear D gene. The germline V and J ends were trimmed by 2 bases and 6 bases, with 14 bases remaining between them. The CDR3 length is 15 residues. Germline CDR1 reads MNHNS; CDR2 reads SASEGT.

This chain uses TRBV11-2 with TRBJ2-5, with D hard to call. V dropped 2 bases and J dropped 2 bases, with 6 bases sitting between them. The germline V gene has CDR1 SGHAT and CDR2 FQNNGV. This CDR3 contains 13 residues. This CDR3 is CASSLLRQETQYF. In DNA, the CDR3 is TGTGCCAGCAGCTTACTCAGGCAAGAGACCCAGTACTTC.

The V gene is TRBV6-6, the J gene TRBJ2-7, with 11 positions matching TRBD1. The CDR3 length is 16 residues. The germline gives CDR1 MNHNY, CDR2 SVGAGI (reference sequence). The CDR3 region has the DNA TGTGCCAGCAGTCCAAATCTAGGTCTGGGACAGGGGGACCTTGAAGTC. This encodes CASSPNLGLGQGDLEV.

The chain links TRBV19 to TRBJ1-2; possible D gene TRBD1, 6 bases. The CDR3 is made up of 14 amino acids. Per the germline V gene, CDR1 is LNHDA and CDR2 is SQIVND (reference sequence). The V and J ends lost 4 bases and 2 bases respectively, with 11 bases between them. The CDR3 loop is CASSNWTANYGYTF. CDR3 in DNA: TGTGCCAGTAGTAATTGGACAGCAAACTATGGCTACACCTTC.

The V gene is TRBV6-6, the J gene TRBJ1-6, with 8 bases lining up with TRBD1. CDR1 MNHNY and CDR2 SVGAGI come from the germline V gene (reference sequence). This CDR3 is built from 15 residues. With V trimmed by 8 bases and J by 6 bases, 9 bases remained unmatched. The DNA for the CDR3 is TGTGCCAGCCTTCCCGGGACAGGCTTTAATTCACCCCTCCACTTT. It encodes CASLPGTGFNSPLHF.

The chain recombines TRBV7-2 with TRBJ2-1; possibly TRBD1 for D (5 bases). Germline CDR1 reads SGHTA; CDR2 reads FQGNSA. This CDR3 spans 15 amino acids. V lost 1 base and J lost 4, with 11 bases in between. This chain's CDR3 is CASSLGVGLYNEQFF. The CDR3 DNA follows: TGTGCCAGCAGCTTAGGTGTGGGGCTTTACAATGAGCAGTTCTTC.

This clone was seen just once. The chain carries TRBV5-4 and TRBJ1-2, with D tentatively TRBD1 (6 bases). CDR1 and CDR2 (germline): SGHNT, YYREEE (reference sequence). Trimming took 9 bases from V and 3 from J, leaving 15 bases between them. This CDR3 is 13 amino acids long. CDR3 protein: CATSDSPDYGYTF. The DNA for the CDR3 is TGTGCCACTTCGGACAGCCCCGACTATGGCTACACCTTC. Together with reference TRBV5-4 and TRBJ1-2, the CDR3 gives the full variable domain: ETGVTQSPTHLIKTRGQQVTLRCSSQSGHNTVSWYQQALGQGPQFIFQYYREEENGRGNFPPRFSGLQFPNYSSELNVNALELDDSALYLCATSDSPDYGYTFGSGTRLTVV.